These T cell receptor beta chains were read from a single sample in a study of blood T cell repertoires in COVID-19. Only in-frame clones appear in the TCRdb table, and some are missing; sequencing was by immunoSEQ multiplex PCR. The sample lists hundreds of thousands of clones, about 91% seen once, with 1.2% in the top ten. Material: PBMCs or T cells enriched from blood (not recorded which). The receptor set was obtained from a woman aged 40 to 55 with acute COVID-19. Each CDR3 is given with its conserved first and last residue. D genes are given only for firm matches.

J gene,V gene,D gene,CDR3 length,CDR3 protein,CDR3 DNA
TRBJ1-3,TRBV18,-,16,CASSPSQVHSGNTIYF,TGTGCCAGCTCACCCTCACAGGTACACTCTGGAAACACCATATATTTT
TRBJ2-3,TRBV15,TRBD2,15,CATSRLADPSDTQYF,TGTGCCACCAGCAGACTAGCGGACCCCTCAGATACGCAGTATTTT
TRBJ1-2,TRBV27,TRBD1,15,CASSYRTGSPYGYTF,TGTGCCAGCAGTTATCGGACAGGGTCGCCCTATGGCTACACCTTC
TRBJ1-5,TRBV9,TRBD1,13,CAGLTGMGQPQHF,TGTGCCGGATTGACAGGGATGGGCCAGCCCCAGCATTTT
TRBJ1-1,TRBV7-9,-,17,CASSSPGQGRWYTEAFF,TGTGCCAGCAGCTCCCCCGGGCAGGGGCGTTGGTACACTGAAGCTTTCTTT
TRBJ1-1,TRBV3-1/TRBV3-2,-,14,CASSRTIRGGEAFF,TGTGCCAGCAGCCGGACGATTAGGGGGGGGGAAGCTTTCTTT
TRBJ2-5,TRBV11-3,-,18,CASGGATSVRGTQETQYF,TGTGCCAGCGGGGGAGCTACGTCGGTTCGCGGGACGCAAGAGACCCAGTACTTC
TRBJ1-5,TRBV28,TRBD1,16,CASSLGVWDRAMSQHF,TGTGCCAGCAGTTTAGGTGTGTGGGACAGGGCTATGTCCCAGCATTTT
TRBJ2-5,TRBV5-4,TRBD2,16,CASSLGLAGDIGTQYF,TGTGCCAGCAGCTTGGGACTAGCGGGAGACATAGGGACCCAGTACTTC
TRBJ1-1,TRBV6-1,-,12,CASSEQGSSAFF,TGTGCCAGCAGTGAACAGGGGAGTTCGGCTTTCTTT
TRBJ2-1,TRBV2,-,13,CASSHPGQNEQFF,TGTGCCAGCAGTCACCCGGGTCAAAATGAGCAGTTCTTC
TRBJ2-3,TRBV3-1/TRBV3-2,-,13,CASSRGTTDTQYF,TGTGCCAGCAGCAGGGGAACTACAGATACGCAGTATTTT
TRBJ2-6,TRBV7-2,-,14,CASSLDQGANVLTF,TGTGCCAGCAGCTTAGATCAGGGGGCCAACGTCCTGACTTTC
TRBJ2-7,TRBV28,TRBD1,14,CASSLPQGGYEQYF,TGTGCCAGCAGTTTACCACAGGGGGGTTACGAGCAGTACTTC
TRBJ1-5,TRBV30,TRBD1,15,CAWSVAPGQGSPQHF,TGTGCCTGGAGTGTCGCTCCGGGACAGGGATCGCCCCAGCATTTT
TRBJ2-1,TRBV24-1,-,12,CATSEFSREQFF,TGTGCCACCAGTGAGTTCTCGCGGGAGCAGTTCTTC
TRBJ1-1,TRBV4-3,TRBD1,15,CASSLEVTGSKGAFF,TGCGCCAGCAGCCTAGAAGTGACAGGGTCTAAGGGAGCTTTCTTT
TRBJ1-5,TRBV28,-,11,CASSIYQPQHF,TGTGCCAGCAGTATCTATCAGCCCCAGCATTTT
TRBJ2-1,TRBV28,TRBD2,16,CASSQGSGNVYNEQFF,TGTGCCAGCAGCCAAGGTAGCGGGAACGTCTACAATGAGCAGTTCTTC
TRBJ1-1,TRBV6-4,-,13,CASSAQQNTEAFF,TGTGCCAGCAGTGCACAGCAGAACACTGAAGCTTTCTTT
TRBJ2-2,TRBV27,-,17,CASSLLAGQGGGGELFF,TGTGCCAGCAGTTTATTAGCGGGCCAAGGAGGGGGCGGGGAGCTGTTTTTT
TRBJ2-1,TRBV7-8,TRBD2,17,CASSLRTSGRAYNEQFF,TGTGCCAGCAGCTTGAGGACTAGCGGGAGGGCCTACAATGAGCAGTTCTTC
TRBJ2-1,TRBV5-5,TRBD2,16,CASSFSLAGGLSEQFF,TGTGCCAGCAGCTTCAGCCTAGCGGGAGGGCTCAGTGAGCAGTTCTTC